A single sample is the source of the 9 T cell receptor beta chains below, sequenced in a study of blood T cell repertoires in COVID-19. TCRdb's table, derived via immunoSEQ multiplex PCR, lists solely in-frame clones and lacks some. Among hundreds of thousands of clones listed, about nine tenths were seen once. The specimen sequenced was peripheral blood. These receptors were obtained from a woman between 50 and 59 years old who had recovered from COVID-19.

V and J are TRBV5-4 and TRBJ2-1; D is undetermined. The V gene's germline CDR1 is SGHNT and CDR2 YYREEE (reference sequence). This CDR3 is 14 amino acids long. V lost 4 bases and J 1 base, leaving 9 bases between the germline ends. CDR3 coding DNA: TGTGCCAGCAGCGACATTTTATCCTACAATGAGCAGTTCTTC. Translation: CASSDILSYNEQFF.

This clone came up once. V is TRBV2 and J is TRBJ1-2; D perhaps matches TRBD1 (5 bases). CDR3 length equals 17 residues. In germline, CDR1 is SNHLY, CDR2 FYNNEI. V was trimmed by 4 bases and J by 2 bases, leaving 20 bases between them. The CDR3 nucleotides read TGTGCCAGCAGTGGGGGGGGTGATAGGATCTGGAACTATGGCTACACCTTC. It specifies CASSGGGDRIWNYGYTF.

J is TRBJ1-3 and V is TRBV5-1, with 8 bases lining up with TRBD1. The trim removed 0 bases at V and 6 bases at J, leaving 2 bases unmatched. The CDR3 has 14 residues. CDR1 is SGHRS and CDR2 is YFSETQ in the germline V gene. In DNA, the CDR3 is TGCGCCAGCAGCTTGGAGGGACAGGCAAACACCATATATTTT. Its protein is CASSLEGQANTIYF.

V is TRBV6-5 and J is TRBJ1-2; possibly TRBD1 for D (5 bases). The V end was cut by 6 bases, the J end by 8 bases, with 13 bases between. CDR1 and CDR2 (germline): MNHEY, SVGAGI. The CDR3 contains 12 residues. The CDR3 DNA reads as TGTGCCAGCAGACACCCGGGGGGGGGCTACACCTTC. This gives the protein CASRHPGGGYTF.

V gene TRBV19 combines with J gene TRBJ1-2; no clear D gene. Trimming stripped 5 bases from V and 3 bases from J, with 13 bases between. CDR1 and CDR2 (germline): LNHDA, SQIVND (reference sequence). The CDR3 consists of 14 residues. CDR3 in DNA: TGTGCCAGTAGTTCCAACAGCCTCTACTATGGCTACACCTTC. Residues: CASSSNSLYYGYTF.

The V and J genes are TRBV4-2 and TRBJ2-1, with 13 bases that match TRBD2. This CDR3 is built from 16 residues. In germline, CDR1 is LGHNA, CDR2 YNFKEQ. V dropped 7 bases and J dropped 8; count of bases not matched to a gene: 11. The CDR3 region has the DNA TGTGCCAGCAAGAGGACTAGCGGGAGTGGTAGCGATGAGCAGTTCTTC. Translating it yields CASKRTSGSGSDEQFF.

The V and J genes are TRBV19 and TRBJ1-5; D is possibly TRBD1 (6 bases). The CDR3 is made up of 16 amino acids. Germline CDR1 and CDR2: LNHDA and SQIVND (reference sequence). V gave up 4 bases and J gave up 0 bases, with 13 bases separating them. Here the CDR3 reads CASSTRTAHSNQPQHF. CDR3 nucleotide sequence: TGTGCCAGTAGTACCCGGACAGCCCATAGCAATCAGCCCCAGCATTTT.

V is TRBV4-3 and J is TRBJ1-1; 9 bases agree with TRBD1. V dropped 0 bases and J dropped 3; count of bases not matched to a gene: 11. CDR1 is LGHNA and CDR2 is YSLEER in the germline V gene. The CDR3 consists of 18 residues. CDR3 DNA: TGCGCCAGCAGCCAAGAAATTACGGGACAGGGTAGAGACACTGAAGCTTTCTTT. Translating gives CASSQEITGQGRDTEAFF.

The chain combines TRBV7-9 with TRBJ2-1; D is uncertain. The CDR3 extends over 14 amino acids. V lost 6 bases and J lost 7, with 16 bases in between. The germline gives CDR1 SEHNR, CDR2 FQNEAQ (reference sequence). The CDR3 nucleotides are TGTGCCAGCAGAGGTGGCGGCCCCAAAAATGAGCAGTTCTTC. The encoded protein is CASRGGGPKNEQFF.